The 31 T cell receptor beta chains reported below all come from one sample, sequenced in a study of blood T cell repertoires in COVID-19. Assay used: immunoSEQ multiplex PCR; TCRdb lists only in-frame clones, some missing. The table records fewer than 150,000 clones, about 90% of them present only once. Sequenced material: peripheral blood. The source is a human donor in a cohort sampled during active COVID-19.

The chain is built from TRBV7-3 and TRBJ1-1; 7 nucleotides align to TRBD1. CDR3 length: 14 amino acids. Looked up from germline, CDR1 is SGHTA and CDR2 is FQGTGA. V lost 5 bases, J lost 1 base, and 4 bases stayed unmatched. CDR3 loop: CASSRGRENTEAFF. CDR3 DNA: TGTGCCAGCAGCAGGGGGCGCGAGAACACTGAAGCTTTCTTT.

The rearrangement links TRBV18 to TRBJ2-5; D gene uncertain. The CDR3 contains 13 residues. Deletions cut 2 bases from V and 3 bases from J, with 7 bases between. The V gene's germline CDR1 is KGHSH and CDR2 LQKENI. The CDR3 region has the DNA TGTGCCAGCTCACCAAATAATAAAGAGACCCAGTACTTC. Its protein is CASSPNNKETQYF.

This clone appeared once. The V and J genes are TRBV19 and TRBJ1-1, with a tentative D call TRBD1 (5 bases). The V gene lost 8 bases and the J gene lost 5 bases, with 12 bases spanning the gap. The CDR3 has 12 residues. CDR1 is LNHDA, CDR2 SQIVND, per germline (reference sequence). The CDR3 is CASSVRGTEAFF. Written as DNA, the CDR3 is TGTGCCAGTTCTGTCCGGGGGACTGAAGCTTTCTTT.

This rearrangement joins TRBV13 to TRBJ1-1, with D unresolved. Trimming stripped 2 bases from V and 9 bases from J, with 10 bases between. Germline assignment: CDR1 PRHDT and CDR2 FYEKMQ (reference sequence). The length of the CDR3 is 12 residues. In DNA form, the CDR3 reads TGTGCCAGCAGCTTATTCTCCGGGAAAGCTTTCTTT. Its protein product is CASSLFSGKAFF.

The rearrangement joins TRBV11-2 to TRBJ1-2; 9 bases fit TRBD1. The CDR3 length is 14 residues. In germline, CDR1 is SGHAT, CDR2 FQNNGV. The V and J ends lost 5 bases and 4 bases, in that order; junction bases with no gene match: 5. The CDR3 DNA reads as TGTGCCAGCAGCCAGCCGGGACAGGGCTATGGCTACACCTTC. Translation: CASSQPGQGYGYTF.

This clone appeared a single time. The V call is TRBV3-1 (or the pseudogene TRBV3-2), the J call TRBJ2-5; 13 bases are a match to TRBD2. Germline loops: CDR1 LGHDT, CDR2 YNNKEL (reference sequence). J gave up 5 bases and V 4 bases, and 10 bases lay outside the gene matches. The CDR3 is made up of 17 amino acids. CDR3 DNA: TGTGCCAGCAGCCCGCCTTTCATGACTAGCGGGAGGGAGACCCAGTACTTC. It specifies CASSPPFMTSGRETQYF.

The chain employs TRBV25-1 and TRBJ1-2; D might be TRBD1 (5 bases). CDR1 is MGHDK, CDR2 SYGVNS, per germline. CDR3 length: 15 residues. The V end lost 6 bases, the J end lost 5 bases, and 19 bases lay between the germline ends. CDR3 bases: TGTGCCAGCAGGCTGACAGACAGCGCCGCTTATGGCTACACCTTC. Residues: CASRLTDSAAYGYTF.

J is TRBJ2-4 and V is TRBV19; possibly TRBD2 for D (5 bases). Between the trimmed V and J ends, which lost 9 bases and 0 bases, there was a span of 24 bases. This CDR3 comprises 18 residues. Germline-derived CDR1 and CDR2 are LNHDA and SQIVND (reference sequence). The CDR3 sequence: CASEPRAGPRLAKNIQYF. The CDR3 region has the DNA TGTGCCAGCGAACCGCGGGCAGGTCCGAGGCTAGCCAAAAACATTCAGTACTTC.

The chain is built from TRBV28 and TRBJ1-2, with no clear D. The CDR3 is 14 amino acids. V was shortened by 3 bases and J by 4 bases, with 12 bases between the two germline ends. In germline, CDR1 is MDHEN, CDR2 SYDVKM. This chain's CDR3 is CASSLEGAGYGYTF. Written as DNA, the CDR3 is TGTGCCAGCAGTTTGGAGGGCGCAGGCTATGGCTACACCTTC.

This clone has only a few counts. This chain joins TRBV7-9 and TRBJ1-1, with D possibly being TRBD1 (6 bases). Trimming removed 7 bases at V and 4 bases at J, with 16 bases between. The CDR3 extends over 14 amino acids. Germline V CDR1 and CDR2: SEHNR, FQNEAQ (reference sequence). As DNA, the CDR3 is TGTGCCAGCACCTATACAGGGATCGTCACTGAAGCTTTCTTT. Protein sequence: CASTYTGIVTEAFF.

J is TRBJ1-1 and V is TRBV6-5; D gene unclear. CDR1 MNHEY and CDR2 SVGAGI come from the germline V gene. Trimming pared 6 bases from V and 10 bases from J, leaving 18 bases between. The CDR3 spans 13 residues. Here the CDR3 reads CASSSVGGLVAFF. CDR3 bases: TGTGCCAGCAGCTCCGTTGGAGGGCTTGTAGCTTTCTTT.

This clone has only one observation. The chain is built from TRBV7-3 and TRBJ1-1; the D gene is possibly TRBD1 (5 bases). Germline CDR1 reads SGHTA; CDR2 reads FQGTGA. V lost 2 bases and J lost 5, with 12 bases in between. There are 14 residues in the CDR3. The DNA for the CDR3 is TGTGCCAGCAGCTTAGGGTCTGGGGGGACTGAAGCTTTCTTT. Translated, it gives CASSLGSGGTEAFF.

This chain joins TRBV11-2 and TRBJ1-4, with D uncertain. V shed 4 bases and J shed 0 bases, with 12 bases lying between them. This CDR3 contains 16 residues. The germline gives CDR1 SGHAT, CDR2 FQNNGV. The CDR3 DNA is TGTGCCAGCAGCTCTGAGATGTTCGCAACTAATGAAAAACTGTTTTTT. Protein product: CASSSEMFATNEKLFF.

The chain is built from TRBV10-3 and TRBJ2-7; TRBD2 might be the D (5 bases). V was cut by 3 bases and J by 0 bases, with 9 bases left in between. This CDR3 is 14 amino acids long. CDR1 is ENHRY and CDR2 is SYGVKD in the germline V gene. CDR3 loop: CAISDGRGSYEQYF. Written as DNA, the CDR3 is TGTGCCATCAGTGACGGTCGGGGCTCCTACGAGCAGTACTTC.

V and J are TRBV10-2 and TRBJ1-1; 7 positions agree with TRBD1. Germline V CDR1 and CDR2: WSHSY, SAAADI. J gave up 1 base and V 2 bases, and 4 bases lay outside the gene matches. The CDR3 has 15 amino acids. The CDR3 DNA reads TGCGCCAGCAGTGAGAGGGACAGAACGAACACTGAAGCTTTCTTT. Translation: CASSERDRTNTEAFF.

V and J are TRBV28 and TRBJ1-1, with 8 bases matching TRBD1. V shed 6 bases, J shed 0 bases, and the junction held 3 bases outside the gene matches. The V gene's germline CDR1 is MDHEN and CDR2 SYDVKM. The CDR3 is 14 residues long. The CDR3 region is CASSDRGVNTEAFF. The CDR3 coding sequence is TGTGCCAGCAGCGACAGGGGTGTGAACACTGAAGCTTTCTTT.

This sequence joins TRBV6-5 and TRBJ1-3; D is ambiguous. Trimming shortened V by 6 bases and J by 7 bases, and 13 bases separated the two germline ends. The germline CDR1 and CDR2 sequences are MNHEY and SVGAGI. This CDR3 is built from 13 residues. The CDR3 bases are TGTGCCAGCAGACCCCCCGGCGGGAACACCATATATTTT. Translated, it gives CASRPPGGNTIYF.

V usage is TRBV7-2 and J usage is TRBJ2-7; 11 bases are a match to TRBD2. Looked up from germline, CDR1 is SGHTA and CDR2 is FQGNSA. V trimming: 4 bases; J trimming: 6 bases; junction bases outside the gene matches: 11. The CDR3 contains 16 residues. For the CDR3, the DNA is TGTGCCAGCAGCTCCTCAAGACTAGCGGGGCTTCTCGAGCAGTACTTC. This translates into CASSSSRLAGLLEQYF.

The genes are TRBV6-5 and TRBJ1-2, with 7 bases identical to TRBD1. The junction had 4 bases not matched to a gene; V was cut back by 3 bases and J by 3 bases. This CDR3 has 14 residues. The V gene's germline CDR1 is MNHEY and CDR2 SVGAGI. The CDR3 here is CASSYRTGYYGYTF. In DNA form, the CDR3 reads TGTGCCAGCAGTTATCGGACAGGCTACTATGGCTACACCTTC.

The chain uses TRBV5-1 and TRBJ1-1; 10 bases line up with TRBD1. This CDR3 region has 13 residues. J gave up 6 bases and V 5 bases, and 4 bases lay outside the gene matches. Germline V CDR1 and CDR2: SGHRS, YFSETQ. The CDR3 DNA follows: TGCGCCAGCAGGGGACAGGGGAGAGCTGAAGCTTTCTTT. Its protein product is CASRGQGRAEAFF.

The chain links TRBV19 to TRBJ1-3, with D unresolved. V lost 6 bases and J lost 4, with 10 bases in between. The CDR3 length is 13 residues. Germline lookup yields CDR1 LNHDA and CDR2 SQIVND (reference sequence). CDR3 DNA: TGTGCCAGTAGCCACAGACTAGGAAACACCATATATTTT. It is translated as CASSHRLGNTIYF.

The chain uses TRBV9 and TRBJ1-4; no clear D. Germline CDR1 SGDLS, CDR2 YYNGEE. The CDR3 covers 13 residues. With 0 bases removed from V and 6 bases from J, the gap between germline ends came to 6 bases. The CDR3, as DNA: TGTGCCAGCAGCGTAGCAACGGATGAAAAACTGTTTTTT. Translating gives CASSVATDEKLFF.

The V gene is TRBV5-1, the J gene TRBJ1-2; D gene unclear. There are 14 residues in the CDR3. Trimming pared 2 bases from V and 2 bases from J, leaving 10 bases between. Germline CDR1 SGHRS, CDR2 YFSETQ. CDR3 loop: CASSLTAPNYGYTF. The CDR3, as DNA: TGCGCCAGCAGCTTAACAGCACCGAACTATGGCTACACCTTC.

V gene TRBV19 combines with J gene TRBJ2-7; 9 nucleotides align to TRBD1. Looked up from germline, CDR1 is LNHDA and CDR2 is SQIVND (reference sequence). V shed 5 bases, J shed 2 bases, and the junction held 7 bases outside the gene matches. CDR3 length equals 15 residues. CDR3 in DNA: TGTGCCAGTAGTCAATTAGGGACAGGGACCTACGAGCAGTACTTC. As protein: CASSQLGTGTYEQYF.

The CDR3 DNA follows: TGTGCCAGCGGGCAGCCCGACACGGTGAACACCGGGGAGCTGTTTTTT. Its translation: CASGQPDTVNTGELFF. This chain links TRBV7-6 with TRBJ2-2; the D is unclear. V was shortened by 8 bases and J by 1 base, with 17 bases between the two germline ends. The germline CDR1 and CDR2 sequences are SGHVS and FNYEAQ. The CDR3 sequence is 16 residues long.

This chain links TRBV4-2 with TRBJ2-4, with 8 bases matching TRBD2. The CDR3 runs to 15 residues. The V segment lost 0 bases and the J segment 4 bases; nucleotides outside the gene matches: 2. Per germline, CDR1 LGHNA and CDR2 YNFKEQ. This CDR3 reads CASSQEAGEKNIQYF. Here the CDR3 DNA reads TGTGCCAGCAGCCAAGAAGCGGGAGAGAAAAACATTCAGTACTTC.

The chain recombines TRBV20-1 with TRBJ1-2, with D perhaps TRBD1 (5 bases). The germline V gene has CDR1 DFQATT and CDR2 SNEGSKA (reference sequence). The CDR3 extends over 13 amino acids. Deletions cut 3 bases from V and 5 bases from J, with 13 bases between. CDR3 amino acids: CSASSGMGYGYTF. CDR3 DNA: TGCAGTGCTAGTTCAGGGATGGGGTATGGCTACACCTTC.

V and J are TRBV29-1 and TRBJ1-1; possibly TRBD1 for D (6 bases). The CDR3 is 14 residues long. V was shortened by 4 bases and J by 5 bases, with 17 bases between the two germline ends. Germline V lookup: CDR1 SQVTM, CDR2 ANQGSEA. For the CDR3, the DNA is TGCAGCGTTGCGGCAGGGAGGGGGTGGACTGAAGCTTTCTTT. Translation gives CSVAAGRGWTEAFF.

V gene TRBV14 combines with J gene TRBJ2-3; no firm D call. The germline gives CDR1 SGHDN, CDR2 FVKESK. Between the trimmed V and J ends, which lost 2 bases and 3 bases, there was a span of 12 bases. The CDR3 length is 15 residues. CDR3 sequence: CASSQLPLQTDTQYF. The DNA for the CDR3 is TGTGCCAGCAGCCAACTACCGTTACAGACAGATACGCAGTATTTT.

V and J are TRBV3-1 (or the pseudogene TRBV3-2) and TRBJ1-2; TRBD1 is a possible D gene (6 bases). The CDR3 extends over 13 amino acids. Germline CDR1 and CDR2: LGHDT and YNNKEL (reference sequence). The germline V and J ends were trimmed by 8 bases and 8 bases, with 18 bases remaining between them. DNA of the CDR3: TGTGCCAGCGAACAGGGAAGGTTTTGGGGCTACACCTTC. Translating gives CASEQGRFWGYTF.

The chain employs TRBV18 and TRBJ2-2; 7 bases line up with TRBD1. The CDR3 sequence is 16 residues long. V shed 0 bases and J 6 bases; nucleotides not matched to a gene: 7. Looked up from germline, CDR1 is KGHSH and CDR2 is LQKENI. CDR3 in amino acids: CASSPPGQLSSGELFF. CDR3 nucleotides: TGTGCCAGCTCACCACCGGGACAGCTATCGTCCGGGGAGCTGTTTTTT.